Presented here are 22 T cell receptor beta chains from one specimen sequenced in a study of T-cell reconstitution after alpha-beta-depleted transplantation in children. During its preparation, the TCRbeta library received unique molecular identifiers. TCRdb processed the PCR reads anew with MiXCR; each CDR3 protein has one entry. Of 200,000 to 250,000 distinct CDR3 sequences in the sample, 11% were seen once. Sequences were derived from PBMCs, sampled before TCRalphabeta/CD19-depleted stem cell transplant. These receptors all stem from a child younger than two with acute myeloid leukemia, due to receive a stem cell transplant.

This clonotype was counted only a few times. This rearrangement joins TRBV6-1 to TRBJ2-7; the match to TRBD2 covers 8 bases. V shed 6 bases, J shed 7 bases, and the junction held 14 bases outside the gene matches. Germline values: CDR1 MNHNS, CDR2 SASEGT. This CDR3 has 15 amino acids. CDR3 region: CASSPLAGLSWEQYF. CDR3 DNA: TGTGCCAGCAGCCCCCTAGCGGGCCTCTCATGGGAGCAGTACTTC.

This clonotype was found many times. The chain has TRBV5-1 and TRBJ1-2, with unresolved D. The CDR3 runs to 13 residues. CDR1 is SGHRS and CDR2 is YFSETQ in the germline V gene. Trimming shortened V by 0 bases and J by 7 bases, and 10 bases separated the two germline ends. The chain's CDR3 is CASSLEEESGYTF. The DNA of the CDR3 is TGCGCCAGCAGCTTGGAAGAGGAGAGTGGCTACACCTTC.

In its sample, this clonotype was seen many times. The rearrangement joins TRBV6-1 to TRBJ2-7; 8 nucleotides agree with TRBD2. Germline CDR1 and CDR2: MNHNS and SASEGT. CDR3 length: 13 residues. J gave up 6 bases and V 6 bases, and 7 bases lay outside the gene matches. CDR3 in DNA: TGTGCCAGCAGCCCCTGGCGGGGGGTCGAGCAGTACTTC. This codes for CASSPWRGVEQYF.

This clonotype was seen only a few times. V gene TRBV20-1 combines with J gene TRBJ2-2, with TRBD2 as a possible D gene (7 bases). The CDR3 has 16 residues. Germline V gives CDR1 DFQATT, CDR2 SNEGSKA (reference sequence). Trimming cost V 7 bases and J 7 bases, with 25 bases left between them. Here the CDR3 DNA reads TGCAGTGTTCTCGCCCCCGGGGGGCGGATCGACGGGGAGCTGTTTTTT. This sequence encodes CSVLAPGGRIDGELFF.

This clonotype was found many times. The rearrangement links TRBV6-1 to TRBJ2-1, with 9 nucleotides matching TRBD2. J gave up 4 bases and V 6 bases, and 7 bases lay outside the gene matches. Germline V gene sequence: CDR1 MNHNS, CDR2 SASEGT. This CDR3 is built from 15 residues. In DNA, the CDR3 is TGTGCCAGCAGGGGGCTAGCGGGGCCATACAATGAGCAGTTCTTC. This gives the protein CASRGLAGPYNEQFF.

This clonotype was detected ten times or more. The V and J genes are TRBV7-3 and TRBJ1-2, with 8 nucleotides matching TRBD1. Germline values: CDR1 SGHTA, CDR2 FQGTGA. This CDR3 has 14 amino acids. V lost 4 bases and J lost 4; bases outside the gene matches: 5. As DNA, the CDR3 is TGTGCCAGCAGCTCCACAGGGGGAGGCTATGGCTACACCTTC. Its protein product is CASSSTGGGYGYTF.

This clonotype was found a few times. The V call is TRBV6-2 or TRBV6-3, the J call TRBJ2-1, with D tentatively TRBD1 or TRBD2 (6 bases each). V dropped 5 bases and J dropped 8 bases, with 13 bases sitting between them. The germline V gene has CDR1 MNHEY and CDR2 SVGEGT. The CDR3 has 13 amino acids. CDR3 residues: CASSPNREDEQFF. The CDR3 coding sequence is TGTGCCAGCAGTCCCAACAGGGAGGATGAGCAGTTCTTC.

This clonotype has ten or more counts. V usage is TRBV24-1 and J usage is TRBJ2-1; D perhaps matches TRBD1 (8 bases). Looked up from germline, CDR1 is KGHDR and CDR2 is SFDVKD. The CDR3 loop spans 18 amino acids. Trimming stripped 2 bases from V and 2 bases from J, with 18 bases between. CDR3 sequence: CATSDSSYRGGAYNEQFF. In DNA form, the CDR3 reads TGTGCCACCAGTGATTCATCTTACAGGGGGGGCGCCTACAATGAGCAGTTCTTC.

This clonotype came up many times. The chain recombines TRBV14 with TRBJ1-1; D unclear. V was pared by 4 bases and J by 6 bases, with 12 bases between. This CDR3 region has 13 residues. Germline V gives CDR1 SGHDN, CDR2 FVKESK. The CDR3 is CASSRLGGAEAFF. DNA for the CDR3: TGTGCCAGCAGCCGTCTAGGTGGAGCTGAAGCTTTCTTT.

This clonotype was seen repeatedly, ten times or more. The chain joins TRBV2 to TRBJ2-2; D remains ambiguous. The V end was cut by 9 bases, the J end by 0 bases, with 11 bases between. This CDR3 is 14 amino acids long. Germline V CDR1 and CDR2: SNHLY, FYNNEI. As DNA, the CDR3 is TGTGCCAGTCGTCGATCCCCGAACACCGGGGAGCTGTTTTTT. Protein product: CASRRSPNTGELFF.

The J gene is TRBJ1-1, the V gene TRBV5-1; D possibly corresponds to TRBD1 (6 bases). CDR1 is SGHRS, CDR2 YFSETQ, per germline. CDR3 length: 14 amino acids. The V gene lost 0 bases and the J gene lost 4 bases, with 10 bases spanning the gap. The CDR3 DNA sequence: TGCGCCAGCAGCTTGGGACAGGAGTTCACTGAAGCTTTCTTT. Translation: CASSLGQEFTEAFF.

This clonotype was recorded at least ten times. This chain uses TRBV7-9 with TRBJ2-3; weak D call: TRBD1 (6 bases). The V gene lost 8 bases and the J gene lost 1 base, with 10 bases spanning the gap. CDR1 and CDR2 from the germline V gene are SEHNR and FQNEAQ (reference sequence). This CDR3 has 13 residues. The CDR3 DNA reads as TGTGCCAGCCCACGACAGGGCACAGATACGCAGTATTTT. This translates into CASPRQGTDTQYF.

In its sample, this clonotype was seen many times. V is TRBV7-8 and J is TRBJ1-2; no clear D gene. Per the germline V gene, CDR1 is SGHVS and CDR2 is FQNEAQ. V was trimmed by 7 bases and J by 5 bases, leaving 23 bases between them. The CDR3 has 16 residues. The CDR3 bases are TGTGCCAGCACCTCTAAATTGGAAAACAGCCTTTATGGCTACACCTTC. Its protein is CASTSKLENSLYGYTF.

This sequence joins TRBV19 and TRBJ2-5; D uncertain. The V gene lost 7 bases and the J gene lost 0 bases, with 9 bases spanning the gap. The germline CDR1 and CDR2 sequences are LNHDA and SQIVND (reference sequence). This CDR3 has 13 amino acids. As DNA, the CDR3 is TGTGCCAGTAATGCCCTGTACCAAGAGACCCAGTACTTC. Protein sequence: CASNALYQETQYF.

The chain recombines TRBV9 with TRBJ2-7; TRBD2 is a possible D gene (6 bases). Trimming removed 3 bases at V and 3 bases at J, with 19 bases between. Germline values: CDR1 SGDLS, CDR2 YYNGEE. The CDR3 spans 16 residues. The DNA for the CDR3 is TGTGCCAGCAGCGGCCCGGGGGAGAGTCACTACTACGAGCAGTACTTC. Residues: CASSGPGESHYYEQYF.

Ten or more counts support this clonotype. The chain couples TRBV19 to TRBJ2-1; 7 nucleotides match TRBD2. The V gene end was trimmed by 3 bases and the J gene end by 6 bases; junction bases not matched to a gene: 11. This CDR3 comprises 16 residues. The germline V gene encodes CDR1 LNHDA and CDR2 SQIVND (reference sequence). The CDR3 DNA reads as TGTGCCAGTAGTATCACGGCGGGCGGGGGAATCAATGAGCAGTTCTTC. Its protein is CASSITAGGGINEQFF.

This clonotype has ten or more counts. The chain couples TRBV7-9 to TRBJ2-2, with D hard to call. The V end was cut by 6 bases, the J end by 1 base, with 3 bases between. The germline gives CDR1 SEHNR, CDR2 FQNEAQ (reference sequence). This CDR3 is 12 amino acids long. The CDR3, as DNA: TGTGCCAGCAGGTGGAACACCGGGGAGCTGTTTTTT. This encodes CASRWNTGELFF.

This clonotype has ten or more counts. V is TRBV12-3 or TRBV12-4 and J is TRBJ1-3; D is ambiguous. Between the trimmed V and J ends, which lost 2 bases and 3 bases, there was a span of 8 bases. CDR3 length: 14 amino acids. CDR3 DNA: TGTGCCAGCAGTTTAACTTCGGGTGGAAACACCATATATTTT. Protein product: CASSLTSGGNTIYF.

This clonotype was detected many times. V is TRBV6-5 and J is TRBJ1-1; D not certain. The V end was cut by 0 bases, the J end by 0 bases, with 8 bases between. Germline assignment: CDR1 MNHEY and CDR2 SVGAGI. This CDR3 contains 15 residues. CDR3 sequence reads: CASSYSGVVNTEAFF. DNA for the CDR3: TGTGCCAGCAGTTACTCCGGGGTGGTGAACACTGAAGCTTTCTTT.

In its sample, this clonotype was seen many times. V gene TRBV30 combines with J gene TRBJ1-4; possibly TRBD1 for D (5 bases). This CDR3 contains 14 residues. V was shortened by 0 bases and J by 6 bases, with 11 bases between the two germline ends. Per the germline V gene, CDR1 is GTSNPN and CDR2 is SVGIG (reference sequence). The CDR3 region has the DNA TGTGCCTGGAGTGTACAAGGGGCGGATGAAAAACTGTTTTTT. This encodes CAWSVQGADEKLFF. The entire variable domain, with the rest obtained from reference TRBV30 and TRBJ1-4, is as follows: SQTIHQWPATLVQPVGSPLSLECTVEGTSNPNLYWYRQAAGRGLQLLFYSVGIGQISSEVPQNLSASRPQDRQFILSSKKLLLSDSGFYLCAWSVQGADEKLFFGSGTQLSVL.

A word on this clonotype: This may be a read error: a much more frequent sequence differs by one nucleotide. The V call is TRBV10-3, the J call TRBJ1-2, with a tentative D call TRBD1 (5 bases). Germline V gene lookup returns CDR1 ENHRY and CDR2 SYGVKD. The ends were cut back, 2 bases at V and 4 bases at J, with 5 bases in the middle. The CDR3 loop spans 12 amino acids. CDR3 coding DNA: TGTGCCATCAGTGAGACAGGCTATGGCTACACCTTC. Translating gives CAISETGYGYTF.

This clonotype was recorded at least ten times. This chain uses TRBV7-3 with TRBJ2-3, with 9 bases lining up with TRBD1. Germline CDR1 reads SGHTA; CDR2 reads FQGTGA. J lost 4 bases, V lost 5 bases, and 7 bases had no gene match. The CDR3 has 15 amino acids. The CDR3 nucleotides read TGTGCCAGCAGCCCCTACAGGGGGCGGGCAGATACGCAGTATTTT. Protein sequence: CASSPYRGRADTQYF. Full variable domain (outside the CDR3, taken from reference TRBV7-3 and TRBJ2-3): GAGVSQTPSNKVTEKGKYVELRCDPISGHTALYWYRQSLGQGPEFLIYFQGTGAADDSGLPNDRFFAVRPEGSVSTLKIQRTERGDSAVYLCASSPYRGRADTQYFGPGTRLTVL.